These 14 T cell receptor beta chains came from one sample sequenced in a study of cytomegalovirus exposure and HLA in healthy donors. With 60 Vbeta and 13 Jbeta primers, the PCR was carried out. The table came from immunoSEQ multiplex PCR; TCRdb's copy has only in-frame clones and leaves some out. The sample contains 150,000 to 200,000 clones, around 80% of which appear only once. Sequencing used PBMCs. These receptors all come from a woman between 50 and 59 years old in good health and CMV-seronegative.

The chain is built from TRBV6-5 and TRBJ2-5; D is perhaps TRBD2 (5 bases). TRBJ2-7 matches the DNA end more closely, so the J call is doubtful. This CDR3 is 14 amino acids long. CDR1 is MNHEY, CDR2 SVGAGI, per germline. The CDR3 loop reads CASGAGLGTYEQYF. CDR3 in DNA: TGTGCCAGCGGAGCAGGACTTGGTACCTACGAGCAGTACTTC.

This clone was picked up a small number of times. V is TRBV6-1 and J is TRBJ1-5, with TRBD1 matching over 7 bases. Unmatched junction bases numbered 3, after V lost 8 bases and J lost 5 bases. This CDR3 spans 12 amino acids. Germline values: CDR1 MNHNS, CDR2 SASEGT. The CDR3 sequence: CASRQGDQPQHF. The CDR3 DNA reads TGTGCCAGCCGACAGGGCGATCAGCCCCAGCATTTT.

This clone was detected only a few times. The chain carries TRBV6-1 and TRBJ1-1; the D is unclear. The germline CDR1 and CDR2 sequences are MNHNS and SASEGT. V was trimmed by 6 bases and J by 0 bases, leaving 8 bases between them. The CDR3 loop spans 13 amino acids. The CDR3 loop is CASRAYLNTEAFF. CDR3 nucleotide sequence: TGTGCCAGCAGAGCATACCTGAACACTGAAGCTTTCTTT.

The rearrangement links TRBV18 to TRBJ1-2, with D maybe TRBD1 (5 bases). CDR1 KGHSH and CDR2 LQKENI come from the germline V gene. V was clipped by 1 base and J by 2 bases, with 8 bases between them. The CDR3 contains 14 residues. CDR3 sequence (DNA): TGTGCCAGCTCACCACAGAAGGGGAACTATGGCTACACCTTC. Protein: CASSPQKGNYGYTF.

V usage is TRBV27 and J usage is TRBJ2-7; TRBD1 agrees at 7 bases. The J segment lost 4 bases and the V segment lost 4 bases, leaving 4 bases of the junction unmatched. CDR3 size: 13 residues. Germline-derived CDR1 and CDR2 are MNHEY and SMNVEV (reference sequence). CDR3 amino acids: CASSWGRGYEQYF. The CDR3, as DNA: TGTGCCAGCAGTTGGGGCAGGGGGTACGAGCAGTACTTC.

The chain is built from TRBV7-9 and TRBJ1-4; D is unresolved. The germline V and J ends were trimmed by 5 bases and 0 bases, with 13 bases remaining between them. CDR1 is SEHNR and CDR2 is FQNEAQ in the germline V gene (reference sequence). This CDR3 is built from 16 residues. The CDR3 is CASSPVQIATNEKLFF. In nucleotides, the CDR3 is TGTGCCAGCAGCCCCGTCCAGATTGCAACTAATGAAAAACTGTTTTTT.

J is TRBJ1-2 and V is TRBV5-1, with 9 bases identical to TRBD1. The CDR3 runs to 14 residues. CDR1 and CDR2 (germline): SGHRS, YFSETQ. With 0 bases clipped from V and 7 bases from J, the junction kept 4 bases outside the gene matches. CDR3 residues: CASSLAGQGSGYTF. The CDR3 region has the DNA TGCGCCAGCAGCTTGGCTGGACAGGGGTCTGGCTACACCTTC.

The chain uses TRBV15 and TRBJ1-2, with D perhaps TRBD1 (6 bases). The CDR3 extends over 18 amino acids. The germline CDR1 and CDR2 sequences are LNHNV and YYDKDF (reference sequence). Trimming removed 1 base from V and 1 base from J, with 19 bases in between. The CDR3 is CATSRGGGTGFINYGYTF. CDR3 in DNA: TGTGCCACCAGCAGAGGGGGGGGTACAGGGTTTATTAACTATGGCTACACCTTC. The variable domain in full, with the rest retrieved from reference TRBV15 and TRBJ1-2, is DAMVIQNPRYQVTQFGKPVTLSCSQTLNHNVMYWYQQKSSQAPKLLFHYYDKDFNNEADTPDNFQSRRPNTSFCFLDIRSPGLGDTAMYLCATSRGGGTGFINYGYTFGSGTRLTVV.

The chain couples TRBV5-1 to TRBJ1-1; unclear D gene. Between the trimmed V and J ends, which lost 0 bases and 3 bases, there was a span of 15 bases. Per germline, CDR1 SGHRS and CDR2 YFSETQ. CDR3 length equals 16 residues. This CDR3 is CASSLVVSGGDTEAFF. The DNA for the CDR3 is TGCGCCAGCAGCTTGGTCGTAAGCGGTGGGGACACTGAAGCTTTCTTT.

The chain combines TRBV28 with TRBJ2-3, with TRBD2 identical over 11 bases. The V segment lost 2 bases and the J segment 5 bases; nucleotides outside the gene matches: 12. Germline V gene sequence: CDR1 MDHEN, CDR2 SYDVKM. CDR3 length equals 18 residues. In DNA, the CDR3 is TGTGCCAGCAGTTTAAGGTCTGCTAGCGGGGGGCGGAGAGATACGCAGTATTTT. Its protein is CASSLRSASGGRRDTQYF.

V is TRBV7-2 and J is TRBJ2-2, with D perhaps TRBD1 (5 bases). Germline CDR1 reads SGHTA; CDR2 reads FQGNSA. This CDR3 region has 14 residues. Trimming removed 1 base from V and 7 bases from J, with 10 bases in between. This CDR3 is CASSLGVGVGELFF. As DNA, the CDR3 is TGTGCCAGCAGCTTAGGGGTAGGGGTCGGGGAGCTGTTTTTT. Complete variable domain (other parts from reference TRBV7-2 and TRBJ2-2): GAGVSQSPSNKVTEKGKDVELRCDPISGHTALYWYRQSLGQGLEFLIYFQGNSAPDKSGLPSDRFSAERTGGSVSTLTIQRTQQEDSAVYLCASSLGVGVGELFFGEGSRLTVL.

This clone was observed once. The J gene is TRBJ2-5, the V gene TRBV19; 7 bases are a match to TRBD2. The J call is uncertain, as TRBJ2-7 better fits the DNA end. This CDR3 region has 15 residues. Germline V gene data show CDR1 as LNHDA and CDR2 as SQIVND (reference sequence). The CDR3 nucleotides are TGTGCCAGTAGTATAGGGCTAGCGGAGCGCTACGAGCAGTACTTC. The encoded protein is CASSIGLAERYEQYF.

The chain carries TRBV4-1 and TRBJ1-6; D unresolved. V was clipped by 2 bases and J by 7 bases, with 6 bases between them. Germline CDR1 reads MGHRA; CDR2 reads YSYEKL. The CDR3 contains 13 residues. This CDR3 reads CASSQQRNSPLHF. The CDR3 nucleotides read TGCGCCAGCAGCCAACAACGGAATTCACCCCTCCACTTT.

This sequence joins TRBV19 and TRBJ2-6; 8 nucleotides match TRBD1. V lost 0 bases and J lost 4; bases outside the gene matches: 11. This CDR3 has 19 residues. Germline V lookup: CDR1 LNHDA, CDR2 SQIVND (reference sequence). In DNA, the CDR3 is TGTGCCAGTAGTATAGATTCACAGGGGGTTTCGGTCGGGGCCAACGTCCTGACTTTC. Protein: CASSIDSQGVSVGANVLTF.